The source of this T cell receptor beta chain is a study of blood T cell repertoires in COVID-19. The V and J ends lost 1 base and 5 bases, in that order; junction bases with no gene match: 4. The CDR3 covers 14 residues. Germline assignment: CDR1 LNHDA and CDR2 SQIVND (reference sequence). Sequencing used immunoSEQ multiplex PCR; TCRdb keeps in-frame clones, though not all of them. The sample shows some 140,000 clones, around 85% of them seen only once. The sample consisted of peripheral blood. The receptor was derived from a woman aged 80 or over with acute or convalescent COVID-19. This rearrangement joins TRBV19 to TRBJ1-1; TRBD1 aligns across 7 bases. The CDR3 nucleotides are TGTGCCAGTAGTATAGGACAGGGAGAGACTGAAGCTTTCTTT. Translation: CASSIGQGETEAFF.